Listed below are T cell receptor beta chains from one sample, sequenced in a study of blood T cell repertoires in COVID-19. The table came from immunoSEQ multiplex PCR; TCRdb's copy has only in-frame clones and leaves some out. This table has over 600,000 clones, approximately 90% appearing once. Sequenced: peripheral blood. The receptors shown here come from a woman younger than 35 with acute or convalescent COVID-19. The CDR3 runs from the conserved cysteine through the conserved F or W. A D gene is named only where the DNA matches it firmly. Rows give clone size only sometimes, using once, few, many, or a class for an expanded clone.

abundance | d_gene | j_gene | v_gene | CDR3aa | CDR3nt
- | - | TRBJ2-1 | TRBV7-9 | CASSLGQGVNEQFF | TGTGCCAGCAGCCTGGGACAAGGGGTGAATGAGCAGTTCTTC
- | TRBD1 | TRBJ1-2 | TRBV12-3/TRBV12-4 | CASSGTETGGYTF | TGTGCCAGCAGTGGGACAGAAACGGGGGGCTACACCTTC
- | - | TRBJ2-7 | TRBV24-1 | CATSDSTNRGGEQYF | TGTGCCACCAGTGATTCCACCAACAGGGGAGGTGAGCAGTACTTC
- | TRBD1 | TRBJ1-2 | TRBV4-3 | CASSQDDAGGGYTF | TGCGCCAGCAGCCAAGATGACGCAGGGGGCGGCTACACCTTC
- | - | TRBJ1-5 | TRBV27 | CASSYTVSNQPQHF | TGTGCCAGCAGCTATACAGTTAGCAATCAGCCCCAGCATTTT
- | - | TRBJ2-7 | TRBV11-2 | CASSHPGGYEQYF | TGTGCCAGCAGCCACCCAGGAGGCTACGAGCAGTACTTC
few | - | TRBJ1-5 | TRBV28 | CASSLIPGLSNQPQHF | TGTGCCAGCAGTTTAATCCCAGGGCTTAGCAATCAGCCCCAGCATTTT
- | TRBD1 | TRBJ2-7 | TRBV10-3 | CAIKDRGTYEQYF | TGTGCCATCAAGGACAGGGGTACCTACGAGCAGTACTTC
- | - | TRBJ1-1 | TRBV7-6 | CASSLASHRMNTEAFF | TGTGCCAGCAGCTTAGCTTCTCACAGAATGAACACTGAAGCTTTCTTT
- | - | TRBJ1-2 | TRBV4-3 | CASSQRSTGPGGYTF | TGCGCCAGCAGCCAGAGATCAACAGGGCCTGGAGGCTACACCTTC
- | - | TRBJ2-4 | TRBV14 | CASSRVGGQQNIQYF | TGTGCCAGCAGCCGGGTGGGCGGGCAGCAAAACATTCAGTACTTC
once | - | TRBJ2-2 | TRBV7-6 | CASSLGPQGSSGELFF | TGTGCCAGCAGCTTAGGGCCTCAGGGTTCATCCGGGGAGCTGTTTTTT
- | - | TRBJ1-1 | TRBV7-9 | CASSLVQAMNTEAFF | TGTGCCAGCAGCTTAGTGCAGGCTATGAACACTGAAGCTTTCTTT
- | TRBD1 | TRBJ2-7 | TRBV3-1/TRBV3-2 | CASSQAVDRGTSYEQYF | TGTGCCAGCAGCCAAGCGGTGGACAGGGGTACATCCTACGAGCAGTACTTC
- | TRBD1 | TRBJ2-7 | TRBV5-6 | CASSLGPGGHEQYF | TGTGCCAGCAGCTTGGGGCCAGGGGGTCACGAGCAGTACTTC
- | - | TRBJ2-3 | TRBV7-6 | CASSLGAGLGDTQYF | TGTGCCAGCAGCTTAGGGGCGGGGTTAGGAGATACGCAGTATTTT
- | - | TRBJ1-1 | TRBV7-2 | CASSSGQLSEAFF | TGTGCCAGCAGTTCCGGACAGCTTTCTGAAGCTTTCTTT
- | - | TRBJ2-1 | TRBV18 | CASSPLPVPGDNEQFF | TGTGCCAGCTCACCACTCCCGGTACCGGGTGACAATGAGCAGTTCTTC
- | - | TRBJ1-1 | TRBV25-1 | CASSTANTEAFF | TGTGCCAGCAGTACAGCGAACACTGAAGCTTTCTTT
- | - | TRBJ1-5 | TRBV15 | CATSIYRVSNQPQHF | TGTGCCACCAGCATTTACAGGGTTAGCAATCAGCCCCAGCATTTT
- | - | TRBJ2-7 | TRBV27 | CASSLGPSYEQYF | TGTGCCAGCAGTTTAGGCCCCTCCTACGAGCAGTACTTC
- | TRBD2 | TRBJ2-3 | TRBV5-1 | CASSGGITDTQYF | TGCGCCAGCTCGGGGGGTATTACAGATACGCAGTATTTT
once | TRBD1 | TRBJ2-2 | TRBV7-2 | CASRDRAANTGELFF | TGTGCCAGCAGAGACAGGGCCGCGAACACCGGGGAGCTGTTTTTT
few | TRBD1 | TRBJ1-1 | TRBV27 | CASSQQGRTEAFF | TGTGCCAGCAGTCAACAGGGGCGGACTGAAGCTTTCTTT
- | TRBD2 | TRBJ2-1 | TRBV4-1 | CASSQGLAGGPSDNEQFF | TGCGCCAGCAGCCAGGGGCTAGCGGGGGGACCCTCCGACAATGAGCAGTTCTTC
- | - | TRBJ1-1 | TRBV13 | CASSSLTGITEAFF | TGTGCCAGCAGCTCCCTAACAGGGATCACTGAAGCTTTCTTT
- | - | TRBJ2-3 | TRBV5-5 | CASSPGQRTDTQYF | TGTGCCAGCAGCCCCGGACAGAGGACAGATACGCAGTATTTT
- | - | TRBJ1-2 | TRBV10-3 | CAIRGHGGEGSNYGYTF | TGTGCCATCAGAGGGCACGGGGGAGAGGGATCTAACTATGGCTACACCTTC
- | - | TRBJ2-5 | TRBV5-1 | CASSSGLFQETQYF | TGCGCCAGCAGCTCGGGACTGTTCCAAGAGACCCAGTACTTC
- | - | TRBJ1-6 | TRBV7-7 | CASSLDRNSPLHF | TGTGCCAGCAGCCTTGACAGAAATTCACCCCTCCACTTT
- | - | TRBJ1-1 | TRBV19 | CASQDRQKAFF | TGTGCCAGTCAGGACAGACAAAAAGCTTTCTTT
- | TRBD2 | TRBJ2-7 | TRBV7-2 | CASSGGGTYEQYF | TGTGCCAGCAGCGGCGGGGGGACCTACGAGCAGTACTTC
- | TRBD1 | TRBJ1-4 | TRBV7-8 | CASSRLLTGGGAREKLFF | TGTGCCAGCAGCCGTCTGCTGACAGGGGGCGGCGCCAGGGAAAAACTGTTTTTT
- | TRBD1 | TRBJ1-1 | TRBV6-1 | CASSDDPTGGAEAFF | TGTGCCAGCAGTGACGATCCCACAGGGGGAGCTGAAGCTTTCTTT
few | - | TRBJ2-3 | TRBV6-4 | CASSDSDSAGDTQYF | TGTGCCAGCAGTGATTCCGACTCGGCGGGCGATACGCAGTATTTT
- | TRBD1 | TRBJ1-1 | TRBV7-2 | CASSGQGWTEAFF | TGTGCCAGCAGCGGACAGGGGTGGACTGAAGCTTTCTTT
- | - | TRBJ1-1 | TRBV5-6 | CASSLGREEMNTEAFF | TGTGCCAGCAGCTTGGGGCGGGAAGAGATGAACACTGAAGCTTTCTTT